Below, 22 T cell receptor beta chains from the same sample are listed, as sequenced in a study of Graves' ophthalmopathy and Graves' hyperthyroidism. RNA transcripts provided the template for amplifying TCR beta CDR3 regions. Second-round multiplex PCR followed a first-round RT-PCR using HTBI primers. TCRdb processed the multiplex PCR reads anew with MiXCR; each CDR3 protein has one entry. The table includes almost 750,000 distinct CDR3 sequences, 40% detected once. Sequencing used peripheral blood. Receptors were obtained from an adult man with Graves' ophthalmopathy.

This clonotype has a count of ten or more. This chain uses TRBV5-6 with TRBJ2-2; 8 bases are a match to TRBD1. The CDR3 is 16 residues long. Germline values: CDR1 SGHDT, CDR2 YYEEEE. V lost 4 bases, J lost 3 bases, and 8 bases stayed unmatched. In DNA, the CDR3 is TGTGCCAGCAGCCCCTTGGACAGGGCTGACACCGGGGAGCTGTTTTTT. Residues: CASSPLDRADTGELFF.

This clonotype was detected only a few times. A much larger clone differs from this one at a single base, so this may be a read error. This chain uses TRBV2 with TRBJ1-3; 10 bases are shared with TRBD1. The CDR3 sequence is 14 residues long. The junction had 1 base not matched to a gene; V was cut back by 6 bases and J by 2 bases. Germline assignment: CDR1 SNHLY and CDR2 FYNNEI. The CDR3 sequence: CASSDRGPGNTIYF. CDR3 DNA: TGTGCCAGCAGCGACAGGGGGCCTGGAAACACCATATATTTT.

This clonotype was detected ten times or more. This sequence joins TRBV11-2 and TRBJ2-5; 10 nucleotides match TRBD1. The CDR3 contains 17 residues. With 5 bases clipped from V and 1 base from J, the junction kept 10 bases outside the gene matches. Germline V gene data show CDR1 as SGHAT and CDR2 as FQNNGV. CDR3 residues: CASSPPGQGHRQETQYF. For the CDR3, the DNA is TGTGCCAGCAGCCCCCCGGGACAGGGGCATCGCCAAGAGACCCAGTACTTC.

The chain combines TRBV7-9 with TRBJ1-1, with a possible D match to TRBD1 (6 bases). CDR3 length: 13 amino acids. Trimming left V 3 bases short and J 4 bases short, with 9 bases between. Looked up from germline, CDR1 is SEHNR and CDR2 is FQNEAQ (reference sequence). The CDR3: CASSFTGFTEAFF. The CDR3, as DNA: TGTGCCAGCAGCTTCACAGGGTTCACTGAAGCTTTCTTT.

The chain uses TRBV7-9 and TRBJ1-4, with 10 bases that match TRBD1. From germline, CDR1 is SEHNR and CDR2 FQNEAQ (reference sequence). V trimming: 5 bases; J trimming: 3 bases; junction bases outside the gene matches: 3. The CDR3 spans 15 residues. The CDR3 DNA reads as TGTGCCAGCAGCCTCGGGACAGGGGCTAATGAAAAACTGTTTTTT. It translates to CASSLGTGANEKLFF.

The V gene is TRBV10-3, the J gene TRBJ2-2, with 7 bases identical to TRBD1. Germline V gene lookup returns CDR1 ENHRY and CDR2 SYGVKD. There are 15 residues in the CDR3. V lost 6 bases, J lost 1 base, and 5 bases stayed unmatched. The CDR3 DNA is TGTGCCATCAGGGGACAGCCTCTGAACACCGGGGAGCTGTTTTTT. The encoded protein is CAIRGQPLNTGELFF.

V gene TRBV14 combines with J gene TRBJ1-1; D is unresolved. This CDR3 is 13 amino acids long. V lost 3 bases and J 4 bases, leaving 9 bases between the germline ends. Germline V gene data show CDR1 as SGHDN and CDR2 as FVKESK. For the CDR3, the DNA is TGTGCCAGCAGCCACATAAAGGGCACTGAAGCTTTCTTT. It is translated as CASSHIKGTEAFF. Using reference TRBV14 and TRBJ1-1 for the parts outside the CDR3, the full variable domain is EAGVTQFPSHSVIEKGQTVTLRCDPISGHDNLYWYRRVMGKEIKFLLHFVKESKQDESGMPNNRFLAERTGGTYSTLKVQPAELEDSGVYFCASSHIKGTEAFFGQGTRLTVV.

The V and J genes are TRBV25-1 and TRBJ2-5, with D maybe TRBD1 (5 bases). Germline CDR1 is MGHDK and CDR2 is SYGVNS. Trimming stripped 5 bases from V and 6 bases from J, with 13 bases between. The CDR3 covers 13 residues. The CDR3 region is CASSTQGWQTQYF. CDR3 bases: TGTGCCAGCAGTACGCAGGGTTGGCAGACCCAGTACTTC. Full variable domain (outside the CDR3, taken from reference TRBV25-1 and TRBJ2-5): EADIYQTPRYLVIGTGKKITLECSQTMGHDKMYWYQQDPGMELHLIHYSYGVNSTEKGDLSSESTVSRIRTEHFPLTLESARPSHTSQYLCASSTQGWQTQYFGPGTRLLVL.

This chain uses TRBV29-1 with TRBJ1-5, with D uncertain. In germline, CDR1 is SQVTM, CDR2 ANQGSEA. CDR3 length: 12 residues. V was clipped by 8 bases and J by 1 base, with 9 bases between them. CDR3 in DNA: TGCAGCTTAGGGAGGAGCAATCAGCCCCAGCATTTT. Its translation: CSLGRSNQPQHF.

This clonotype turned up a few times. V is TRBV20-1 and J is TRBJ1-1, with 7 bases aligning to TRBD1. Germline V CDR1 and CDR2: DFQATT, SNEGSKA (reference sequence). Trimming cost V 7 bases and J 6 bases; bases outside gene matches: 11. The CDR3 sequence is 13 residues long. CDR3 DNA sequence: TGCAGTGATAAGACAGGGTTAAGCGCTGAAGCTTTCTTT. It yields the protein CSDKTGLSAEAFF.

Concerning this clonotype: One end of the junction does not line up with germline, which may come from a read error. The chain links TRBV7-9 to TRBJ2-7, with 9 bases fitting TRBD2. This CDR3 is 16 amino acids long. Germline-derived CDR1 and CDR2 are SEHNR and FQNEAQ (reference sequence). The CDR3 spells CASSLGPSGTSYEQHF. The DNA for the CDR3 is TGTGCCAGCAGCTTAGGTCCTAGCGGGACCTCCTACGAGCAGCACTTC.

This clonotype was observed at least ten times. This chain links TRBV9 with TRBJ1-2; D perhaps matches TRBD1 (5 bases). V lost 0 bases and J lost 8, with 14 bases in between. Germline CDR1 is SGDLS and CDR2 is YYNGEE. This CDR3 region has 14 residues. CDR3 bases: TGTGCCAGCAGCGTAGACGGACATAATCTGGGCTACACCTTC. Translated: CASSVDGHNLGYTF.

The genes are TRBV25-1 and TRBJ2-7, with D possibly matching TRBD1 (6 bases). The CDR3 spans 14 residues. The V end was cut by 1 base, the J end by 3 bases, with 10 bases between. CDR1 MGHDK and CDR2 SYGVNS come from the germline V gene. CDR3: CASSELDSYYEQYF. The CDR3 region has the DNA TGTGCCAGCAGTGAATTGGACAGCTACTACGAGCAGTACTTC.

The table lists this clonotype with a few counts. The chain couples TRBV19 to TRBJ1-5, with 10 bases identical to TRBD1. Germline V gene lookup returns CDR1 LNHDA and CDR2 SQIVND (reference sequence). Trimming took 4 bases from V and 7 from J; bases not matched to a gene: 10. This CDR3 region has 16 residues. CDR3 residues: CASSRLRDRGLQPQHF. DNA of the CDR3: TGTGCCAGTAGTAGGCTCCGGGACAGGGGATTACAGCCCCAGCATTTT. The entire variable domain, with the rest obtained from reference TRBV19 and TRBJ1-5, is as follows: DGGITQSPKYLFRKEGQNVTLSCEQNLNHDAMYWYRQDPGQGLRLIYYSQIVNDFQKGDIAEGYSVSREKKESFPLTVTSAQKNPTAFYLCASSRLRDRGLQPQHFGDGTRLSIL.

This clonotype has just a few counts. The chain couples TRBV9 to TRBJ2-2; D perhaps matches TRBD2 (5 bases). V lost 1 base, J lost 4 bases, and 11 bases lay in between. Germline V gives CDR1 SGDLS, CDR2 YYNGEE. The CDR3 extends over 15 amino acids. Here the CDR3 reads CASSVSRVLTGELFF. The DNA of the CDR3 is TGTGCCAGCAGCGTATCGCGGGTCCTCACCGGGGAGCTGTTTTTT.

The table lists this clonotype with many counts. J is TRBJ1-5 and V is TRBV19, with 10 bases identical to TRBD1. The trim removed 5 bases at V and 5 bases at J, leaving 3 bases unmatched. The CDR3 is 14 residues long. CDR1 is LNHDA and CDR2 is SQIVND in the germline V gene (reference sequence). The CDR3: CASSEGQGHQPQHF. CDR3 DNA: TGTGCCAGTAGTGAGGGACAGGGGCATCAGCCCCAGCATTTT.

This clonotype was seen just once. The J gene is TRBJ1-6, the V gene TRBV25-1, with D possibly TRBD1 on 5 matching bases. CDR3 size: 11 residues. Looked up from germline, CDR1 is MGHDK and CDR2 is SYGVNS. Here the CDR3 DNA reads TGTGCTAGGTCCAGGGACTCACCCCTCCACTTT. Amino acid sequence: CARSRDSPLHF.

The chain couples TRBV2 to TRBJ1-1; weak D call: TRBD1 (5 bases). In germline, CDR1 is SNHLY, CDR2 FYNNEI. This CDR3 region has 14 residues. Trimming left V 2 bases short and J 3 bases short, with 10 bases between. The CDR3 region is CASSELGGYTEAFF. Written as DNA, the CDR3 is TGTGCCAGCAGTGAACTCGGGGGGTACACTGAAGCTTTCTTT.

This clonotype was detected only a few times. The chain recombines TRBV15 with TRBJ2-2, with D possibly matching TRBD2 (7 bases). The CDR3 is 16 residues long. The V gene's germline CDR1 is LNHNV and CDR2 YYDKDF (reference sequence). Trimming cost V 1 base and J 8 bases, with 17 bases left between them. The CDR3 is CATSRGRGASPGELFF. DNA of the CDR3: TGTGCCACCAGCAGAGGTCGGGGGGCTTCGCCAGGGGAGCTGTTTTTT.

Only a few counts were recorded for this clonotype. The chain uses TRBV2 and TRBJ1-6; possibly TRBD1 for D (6 bases). The CDR3 spans 16 residues. CDR1 and CDR2 (germline): SNHLY, FYNNEI. V was trimmed by 4 bases and J by 9 bases, leaving 19 bases between them. The CDR3 coding sequence is TGTGCCAGCAGTGGCTCGGGGGGCCAGACCTTTTCACCCCTCCACTTT. Its translation: CASSGSGGQTFSPLHF. The full variable domain, its missing parts supplied by reference TRBV2 and TRBJ1-6, is EPEVTQTPSHQVTQMGQEVILRCVPISNHLYFYWYRQILGQKVEFLVSFYNNEISEKSEIFDDQFSVERPDGSNFTLKIRSTKLEDSAMYFCASSGSGGQTFSPLHFGNGTRLTVT.

The chain is built from TRBV25-1 and TRBJ2-5, with 8 positions matching TRBD2. V gave up 3 bases and J gave up 6 bases; unmatched junction bases: 9. Germline CDR1 is MGHDK and CDR2 is SYGVNS. CDR3 length: 15 residues. The CDR3 DNA follows: TGTGCCAGCAGTGACCCTCCGGGCGGGAGGCAGACCCAGTACTTC. Translating gives CASSDPPGGRQTQYF.

At least ten counts were recorded for this clonotype. The chain couples TRBV2 to TRBJ1-1; no definite D call. The germline gives CDR1 SNHLY, CDR2 FYNNEI. This CDR3 contains 13 residues. Between the trimmed V and J ends, which lost 7 bases and 10 bases, there was a span of 19 bases. The CDR3 here is CASTVQPLQGAFF. For the CDR3, the DNA is TGTGCCAGCACCGTACAGCCCCTCCAAGGAGCTTTCTTT.